What follows are 27 T cell receptor beta chains derived from one specimen sequenced in a study of monozygotic twins with cystic fibrosis (dated by TCRdb to the early 2020s). Library preparation employed the immunoSEQ multiplex PCR assay. TCRdb stores this immuneACCESS table with in-frame sequences only. Part of the clones is absent; in the studies checked, under half of the shortfall reflects unresolved V genes, and no reason is known for the rest. The sample contains around 8,800 clones, roughly nine tenths of them found a single time. Of the sample, around 5% is held by the ten largest clones. Sequencing was carried out using blood. These receptors all come from a boy younger than 10 with cystic fibrosis.

In this sample, this clone turned up once. V and J are TRBV11-1 and TRBJ1-1; 9 bases are a match to TRBD1. The CDR3 is made up of 17 amino acids. The trim removed 1 base at V and 1 base at J, leaving 7 bases unmatched. Germline assignment: CDR1 SGHAT and CDR2 FQDESV (reference sequence). The CDR3 loop reads CASSLGDRVVWNTEAFF. As DNA, the CDR3 is TGTGCCAGCAGCTTAGGGGACAGGGTGGTTTGGAACACTGAAGCTTTCTTT.

V and J are TRBV30 and TRBJ2-3, with 8 bases aligning to TRBD2. CDR1 GTSNPN and CDR2 SVGIG come from the germline V gene (reference sequence). The CDR3 consists of 15 residues. Trimming removed 2 bases from V and 4 bases from J; junction bases left unmatched: 8. CDR3 sequence (DNA): TGTGCCTGGAGTCTTGCGGGGGGCCGCGCAGATACGCAGTATTTT. Translating gives CAWSLAGGRADTQYF.

This sequence joins TRBV6-5 and TRBJ1-3; no definite D call. Germline-derived CDR1 and CDR2 are MNHEY and SVGAGI. This CDR3 contains 13 residues. The V end was cut by 6 bases, the J end by 4 bases, with 10 bases between. CDR3: CASSPLRGNTIYF. In DNA form, the CDR3 reads TGTGCCAGCAGCCCACTGCGCGGAAACACCATATATTTT.

CDR3 DNA: TGTGCCAGCAGTGAAGTGGCAGGGGGCTGGGAGCAGTACTTC. The encoded protein is CASSEVAGGWEQYF. The chain joins TRBV6-1 to TRBJ2-7; TRBD1 aligns across 8 bases. The CDR3 extends over 14 amino acids. The germline V gene encodes CDR1 MNHNS and CDR2 SASEGT. J lost 7 bases, V lost 1 base, and 6 bases had no gene match.

The chain's CDR3 is CASSLVPGNTIYF. As DNA, the CDR3 is TGTGCCAGCAGTTTGGTCCCTGGAAACACCATATATTTT. The chain has TRBV7-3 and TRBJ1-3; D gene unclear. The CDR3 consists of 13 residues. Germline CDR1 reads SGHTA; CDR2 reads FQGTGA. V was shortened by 6 bases and J by 2 bases, with 8 bases between the two germline ends.

This clone was picked up one time. The V gene is TRBV4-1, the J gene TRBJ2-7, with D possibly being TRBD2 (6 bases). The CDR3 runs 17 residues. Trimming left V 0 bases short and J 2 bases short, with 17 bases between. Germline-derived CDR1 and CDR2 are MGHRA and YSYEKL. The CDR3 nucleotides are TGCGCCAGCAGCCAAGATGGGGGGACCCGGGACCCCTACGAGCAGTACGTC. Its translation: CASSQDGGTRDPYEQYV.

By sample share, this clone is medium-sized. J is TRBJ1-2 and V is TRBV4-3; D might be TRBD1 (5 bases). Deletions cut 0 bases from V and 5 bases from J, with 13 bases between. From germline, CDR1 is LGHNA and CDR2 YSLEER. This CDR3 is 15 amino acids long. The CDR3 protein is CASSQEVMAGYGYTF. CDR3 nucleotides: TGCGCCAGCAGCCAAGAAGTGATGGCAGGGTATGGCTACACCTTC.

The chain is built from TRBV14 and TRBJ2-7; D remains ambiguous. CDR1 and CDR2 from the germline V gene are SGHDN and FVKESK. CDR3 length equals 16 residues. The V and J ends lost 3 bases and 0 bases respectively, with 15 bases between them. The DNA for the CDR3 is TGTGCCAGCAGCCACCCGCCATGTGCGAGCTCCTACGAGCAGTACGTC. This codes for CASSHPPCASSYEQYV.

CDR3 nucleotide sequence: TGTGCCTCGAGCCCTTCATATGAGCAGTACTTC. As protein: CASSPSYEQYF. V usage is TRBV11-2 and J usage is TRBJ2-7; D gene ambiguous. The CDR3 length is 11 residues. V lost 11 bases and J lost 7, with 15 bases in between. Looked up from germline, CDR1 is SGHAT and CDR2 is FQNNGV.

The V call is TRBV4-2, the J call TRBJ1-2; tentative D call: TRBD1 (5 bases). The V gene lost 1 base and the J gene lost 6 bases, with 12 bases spanning the gap. The germline V gene encodes CDR1 LGHNA and CDR2 YNFKEQ. The CDR3 is 14 residues long. CDR3 sequence: CASSQGGQEDGYTF. CDR3 DNA sequence: TGTGCCAGCAGCCAAGGAGGACAAGAGGATGGCTACACCTTC.

The J gene is TRBJ1-2, the V gene TRBV15; 8 nucleotides agree with TRBD1. V lost 7 bases and J lost 6; bases outside the gene matches: 10. The CDR3 contains 14 residues. Germline values: CDR1 LNHNV, CDR2 YYDKDF (reference sequence). The CDR3 region is CATNPGQVINGYTF. CDR3 nucleotide sequence: TGTGCCACCAATCCGGGACAGGTTATTAATGGCTACACCTTC.

The chain carries TRBV25-1 and TRBJ2-6; maybe TRBD1 (6 bases). Germline CDR1 MGHDK, CDR2 SYGVNS. V lost 1 base and J lost 8, with 9 bases in between. The CDR3 consists of 14 residues. The CDR3 nucleotides read TGTGCCAGCAGTGAATCAGGGGACCCCAACGTCCTGACTTTC. It translates to CASSESGDPNVLTF.

The chain is built from TRBV5-1 and TRBJ2-5; D is undetermined. V gave up 0 bases and J gave up 1 base, with 7 bases separating them. CDR1 and CDR2 from the germline V gene are SGHRS and YFSETQ. The CDR3 runs 14 residues. The DNA of the CDR3 is TGCGCCAGCAGCTTGGAAGGGCCCCAAGAGACCCAGTACTTC. Translated, it gives CASSLEGPQETQYF.

With regard to this clone: One junction end does not reproduce the germline sequence, and a read error may be involved. The V and J genes are TRBV6-5 and TRBJ1-2; maybe TRBD1 (5 bases). Germline lookup yields CDR1 MNHEY and CDR2 SVGAGI. The CDR3 contains 13 residues. The CDR3 sequence: CASSYSGKGTRNF. CDR3 coding DNA: TGTGCCAGCAGTTACTCGGGGAAGGGGACCCGAAATTTC.

This clone was detected only a few times. This chain uses TRBV6-5 with TRBJ1-2; a possible D gene is TRBD1 (5 bases). V was pared by 6 bases and J by 7 bases, with 12 bases between. The CDR3 is 12 amino acids. Germline loops: CDR1 MNHEY, CDR2 SVGAGI. The DNA of the CDR3 is TGTGCCAGCAGGAGGGGAATAGGTGGCTACACCTTC. It codes for CASRRGIGGYTF.

The chain carries TRBV7-2 and TRBJ2-3, with D possibly TRBD1 on 5 matching bases. Per germline, CDR1 SGHTA and CDR2 FQGNSA. The CDR3 totals 15 residues. The V gene lost 1 base and the J gene lost 7 bases, with 15 bases spanning the gap. The CDR3 region is CASSLVGALLNTQYF. CDR3 nucleotides: TGTGCCAGCAGCTTAGTAGGGGCCTTACTAAATACGCAGTATTTT.

This rearrangement joins TRBV7-2 to TRBJ1-6; 7 bases line up with TRBD1. In germline, CDR1 is SGHTA, CDR2 FQGNSA. The V segment lost 8 bases and the J segment 9 bases; nucleotides outside the gene matches: 10. This CDR3 contains 14 residues. The CDR3 DNA reads as TGTGCCAGCCTGCAACAGGGACAGCTTTCACCCCTCCACTTT. It translates to CASLQQGQLSPLHF.

This sequence joins TRBV5-1 and TRBJ1-6; tentative D call: TRBD1 (5 bases). The CDR3 has 12 residues. The V and J ends lost 0 bases and 14 bases respectively, with 9 bases between them. Germline V gives CDR1 SGHRS, CDR2 YFSETQ. CDR3 sequence: CASSLEQGTLHF. CDR3 DNA sequence: TGCGCCAGCAGCTTGGAGCAGGGAACCCTCCACTTT. Full variable domain (outside the CDR3, taken from reference TRBV5-1 and TRBJ1-6): KAGVTQTPRYLIKTRGQQVTLSCSPISGHRSVSWYQQTPGQGLQFLFEYFSETQRNKGNFPGRFSGRQFSNSRSEMNVSTLELGDSALYLCASSLEQGTLHFGNGTRLTVT.

The chain combines TRBV9 with TRBJ1-6, with D unclear. Germline assignment: CDR1 SGDLS and CDR2 YYNGEE. The CDR3 sequence is 15 residues long. The V and J ends lost 0 bases and 0 bases respectively, with 4 bases between them. DNA of the CDR3: TGTGCCAGCAGCGTAGACCACTCCTATAATTCACCCCTCCACTTT. Encoded protein: CASSVDHSYNSPLHF.

The chain uses TRBV6-6 and TRBJ1-6; TRBD1 matches at 9 bases. Germline V CDR1 and CDR2: MNHNY, SVGAGI (reference sequence). The CDR3 covers 14 residues. With 7 bases clipped from V and 10 bases from J, the junction kept 8 bases outside the gene matches. CDR3 residues: CASTWDRESSPLHF. In DNA form, the CDR3 reads TGTGCCAGCACCTGGGACAGGGAAAGCTCACCCCTCCACTTT.

This clone has only one observation. This rearrangement joins TRBV5-6 to TRBJ1-4, with D possibly matching TRBD1 (5 bases). This CDR3 is built from 14 residues. Germline V lookup: CDR1 SGHDT, CDR2 YYEEEE. V gave up 0 bases and J gave up 5 bases, with 8 bases separating them. The CDR3 sequence: CASSLDRLNEKLFF. As DNA, the CDR3 is TGTGCCAGCAGCTTGGACAGGCTAAATGAAAAACTGTTTTTT. Full variable domain (remainder filled in from reference TRBV5-6 and TRBJ1-4): DAGVTQSPTHLIKTRGQQVTLRCSPKSGHDTVSWYQQALGQGPQFIFQYYEEEERQRGNFPDRFSGHQFPNYSSELNVNALLLGDSALYLCASSLDRLNEKLFFGSGTQLSVL.

The chain carries TRBV6-6 and TRBJ1-2; D may be TRBD1 (5 bases). V lost 5 bases and J lost 5, with 9 bases in between. The CDR3 loop spans 12 amino acids. CDR1 is MNHNY, CDR2 SVGAGI, per germline (reference sequence). The CDR3 reads CASSPQGYGYTF. In DNA, the CDR3 is TGTGCCAGCAGTCCGCAGGGTTATGGCTACACCTTC.

The chain carries TRBV19 and TRBJ2-2; TRBD1 aligns across 11 bases. The CDR3 length is 15 residues. Germline CDR1 LNHDA, CDR2 SQIVND (reference sequence). V lost 4 bases and J lost 6; bases outside the gene matches: 4. The CDR3 sequence is CASSTSGQGAGELFF. Written as DNA, the CDR3 is TGTGCCAGTAGTACATCGGGACAGGGGGCCGGGGAGCTGTTTTTT.

The chain couples TRBV6-5 to TRBJ2-2; D possibly corresponds to TRBD1 (5 bases). The germline V gene encodes CDR1 MNHEY and CDR2 SVGAGI. The CDR3 covers 16 residues. Between the trimmed V and J ends, which lost 2 bases and 0 bases, there was a span of 10 bases. CDR3 protein: CASSYTTVPNTGELFF. The CDR3 coding sequence is TGTGCCAGCAGTTACACGACAGTTCCGAACACCGGGGAGCTGTTTTTT.

V and J are TRBV2 and TRBJ2-1, with D unresolved. The CDR3 has 13 residues. Germline lookup yields CDR1 SNHLY and CDR2 FYNNEI. The ends were cut back, 7 bases at V and 3 bases at J, with 10 bases in the middle. The DNA for the CDR3 is TGTGCCAGCACCTGGGGTGTCTACAATGAGCAGTTCTTC. This gives the protein CASTWGVYNEQFF.

J is TRBJ1-2 and V is TRBV6-5; no clear D. Germline V gene sequence: CDR1 MNHEY, CDR2 SVGAGI. Trimming cost V 5 bases and J 3 bases, with 7 bases left between them. This CDR3 has 12 amino acids. The CDR3: CASSRGDYGYTF. The CDR3 DNA reads as TGTGCCAGCAGTCGGGGAGACTATGGCTACACCTTC.

V usage is TRBV5-4 and J usage is TRBJ1-1; the D gene is possibly TRBD1 (5 bases). V was clipped by 2 bases and J by 1 base, with 9 bases between them. Germline CDR1 and CDR2: SGHNT and YYREEE (reference sequence). This CDR3 has 14 residues. The CDR3 sequence is CASSLFRENTEAFF. For the CDR3, the DNA is TGTGCCAGCAGCTTATTCAGGGAGAACACTGAAGCTTTCTTT.